A single T cell receptor (beta chain) is shown here with its context. Its antigen is unknown. Sample time point: pre-sensitization, week 0. Treatment of the sample: therapeutic diphenylcyclopropenone sensitization with weekly scalp DPC. Library construction involved attaching unique molecular identifiers to individual cDNA molecules, which allowed quantitative, reproducible TCR counting. TCRdb re-called the RACE reads through MiXCR, storing one row per CDR3 protein. The data show over 300,000 distinct CDR3 sequences, 5.1% seen once. This record belongs to a study of human T cells and chemical hapten exposure. Whole-study context: Small pooled library volume differences mainly caused per-sample TCR yield variation. Whole-study results and caveats: TCRs exceeding 1 in 1000 frequency stayed unchanged with DPC sensitization.

Trimming cost V 4 bases and J 3 bases; bases outside gene matches: 8. The CDR3 is made up of 16 amino acids. This chain joins TRBV12-3 or TRBV12-4 and TRBJ2-1; 8 positions agree with TRBD2. Sequencing was performed on whole blood, taken in connection with sensitization to the hapten diphenylcyclopropenone (DPC). The sequence was obtained from a woman aged 45-59 years with alopecia areata. Some clones in this sample may be carry-over from other donors' samples. The CDR3 spells CASSSAGAKIYNEQFF. CDR3 in DNA: TGTGCCAGCAGTTCAGCGGGGGCTAAGATCTACAATGAGCAGTTCTTC.